This T cell receptor (beta chain) was observed in a study of cytomegalovirus exposure and HLA in healthy donors. Whole-study context: Within the Caucasian-associated ancestry cluster were roughly 81% of the approximately 370 genotyped donors.

Study results and limitations: Reported performance of the classifier showed diagnosis of cytomegalovirus status with high specificity and sensitivity. CMV serostatus was the only recorded immune exposure for donors.

J gave up 0 bases and V 5 bases, and 4 bases lay outside the gene matches. The CDR3 extends over 14 amino acids. Germline CDR1 SGHDT, CDR2 YYEEEE. This clone has a handful of counts. Its target is unknown. 13 Jbeta primers and 60 Vbeta primers were used for the PCR. TCRdb's copy holds only in-frame clones and misses some; the assay was immunoSEQ multiplex PCR. This sample has 110,000 or so clones; 70% to 85% occur once, and the top ten carry roughly 2.5%. Healthy donors of bone marrow made up the group. This clonotype was obtained from a young woman in good health and CMV-seronegative. What was sequenced was PBMCs. This sequence joins TRBV5-6 and TRBJ1-1; TRBD1 agrees at 7 bases. The CDR3 bases are TGTGCCAGCAGGGAGGGACAGATGAACACTGAAGCTTTCTTT. Residues: CASREGQMNTEAFF.